These T cell receptor beta chains were read from a single sample in a study of vaccination effects on CD4 cells after COVID-19. This table comes from immunoSEQ multiplex PCR, and its TCRdb copy is limited to in-frame clones, with some not included. The sample lists around 25,000 clones, about 79% occurring once. These receptors have no known antigen. Here the sequenced sample was CD4+ T cells from PBMCs cultured with SARS-CoV-2 spike peptides, taken after COVID-19 vaccination. The receptors were gathered from a human donor who received a COVID-19 vaccine. Some clones in this sample may be carry-over from other donors' samples. The CDR3 runs from the conserved cysteine through the conserved F or W. Fields, in order: V gene, clone size, J gene, D gene, CDR3 protein, CDR3 DNA. The D gene is left open where the match is weak. Clone size appears in some rows only: once, few, many, or a class for an expanded clone.

V: TRBV14; size: -; J: TRBJ2-6; D: -; CDR3: CASSQDVWPGSGANVLTF; DNA: TGTGCCAGCAGCCAAGATGTTTGGCCAGGGTCTGGGGCCAACGTCCTGACTTTC
V: TRBV9; size: -; J: TRBJ2-1; D: TRBD1; CDR3: CASSPTGLHNEQFF; DNA: TGTGCCAGCAGCCCGACAGGGCTCCACAATGAGCAGTTCTTC
V: TRBV18; size: -; J: TRBJ1-2; D: -; CDR3: CASSPTGQDYGYTF; DNA: TGTGCCAGCTCACCTACGGGGCAGGACTATGGCTACACCTTC
V: TRBV10-1; size: -; J: TRBJ2-2; D: TRBD2; CDR3: CAVSRTSGGNTGELFF; DNA: TGCGCCGTTTCCCGAACCAGCGGGGGAAACACCGGGGAGCTGTTTTTT
V: TRBV6-5; size: -; J: TRBJ1-2; D: -; CDR3: CASLLDSNYYGYTF; DNA: TGTGCCAGCCTCCTCGACAGTAACTACTATGGCTACACCTTC
V: TRBV19; size: -; J: TRBJ2-5; D: -; CDR3: CASRKAGQETQYF; DNA: TGTGCCAGTAGGAAGGCGGGCCAAGAGACCCAGTACTTC
V: TRBV6-5; size: -; J: TRBJ2-3; D: TRBD2; CDR3: CASSYVSGGATDTQYF; DNA: TGTGCCAGCAGTTACGTGAGCGGGGGGGCCACAGATACGCAGTATTTT
V: TRBV3-1/TRBV3-2; size: few; J: TRBJ2-4; D: -; CDR3: CASRGGGASKNIQYF; DNA: TGTGCCAGCAGAGGAGGGGGCGCGTCCAAAAACATTCAGTACTTC
V: TRBV11-3; size: -; J: TRBJ1-1; D: -; CDR3: CASSSSGNTEAFF; DNA: TGTGCCAGCAGCTCTTCAGGGAACACTGAAGCTTTCTTT
V: TRBV7-2; size: -; J: TRBJ2-5; D: -; CDR3: CASSLARGGPGETQYF; DNA: TGTGCCAGCAGCTTAGCCAGGGGGGGGCCGGGAGAGACCCAGTACTTC
V: TRBV5-6; size: -; J: TRBJ2-3; D: TRBD2; CDR3: CASSSRLAGLGDTQYF; DNA: TGTGCCAGCAGCTCGAGACTAGCGGGTCTCGGAGATACGCAGTATTTT
V: TRBV5-6; size: few; J: TRBJ2-4; D: TRBD2; CDR3: CASTTGGWGNIQYF; DNA: TGTGCCAGCACTACCGGGGGGTGGGGGAACATTCAGTACTTC
V: TRBV18; size: -; J: TRBJ2-5; D: -; CDR3: CASSPSWTQETQYF; DNA: TGTGCCAGCTCACCGTCTTGGACCCAAGAGACCCAGTACTTC
V: TRBV18; size: -; J: TRBJ2-2; D: -; CDR3: CASTRDNAVGELFF; DNA: TGTGCCAGCACCCGGGACAACGCGGTCGGGGAGCTGTTTTTT
V: TRBV24-1; size: -; J: TRBJ2-1; D: -; CDR3: CATSDPRGRTDEQFF; DNA: TGTGCCACCAGTGATCCTCGGGGGCGGACGGATGAGCAGTTCTTC
V: TRBV14; size: -; J: TRBJ1-1; D: -; CDR3: CASSQGTANTEAFF; DNA: TGTGCCAGCAGCCAAGGGACAGCGAACACTGAAGCTTTCTTT
V: TRBV7-8; size: few; J: TRBJ1-5; D: -; CDR3: CASSPRGGSGQPQHF; DNA: TGTGCCAGCAGCCCCCGGGGGGGGAGTGGACAGCCCCAGCATTTT
V: TRBV18; size: few; J: TRBJ2-3; D: -; CDR3: CASSPSYGDTQYF; DNA: TGTGCCAGCTCACCCAGTTACGGAGATACGCAGTATTTT